This T cell receptor (beta chain) was sequenced during a study of cytomegalovirus exposure and HLA in healthy donors. The junction had 12 bases not matched to a gene; V was cut back by 0 bases and J by 5 bases. The germline CDR1 and CDR2 sequences are SGHRS and YFSETQ. The CDR3 is made up of 17 amino acids. Study conclusions and caveats: It was confirmed in vitro that a few of the CMV-associated chains were specific for CMV antigens. Cytomegalovirus status, reportedly, was diagnosed with high specificity and sensitivity by the classifier.

For this clone: The antigen is not known.

Method: immunoSEQ multiplex PCR; TCRdb's copy keeps in-frame clones and lacks some. The repertoire consists of about 240,000 clones, with approximately 86% occurring once and the leading ten covering 1% to 1.5%. The rearrangement links TRBV5-1 to TRBJ2-5; 8 nucleotides agree with TRBD2. The source material was PBMCs. The sequence was obtained from a woman in her 30s in good health and CMV-seropositive. CDR3 in DNA: TGCGCCAGCAGCTTGGTTACGGGCGGGAGGATGGTTGAGACCCAGTACTTC. As protein: CASSLVTGGRMVETQYF.